This T cell receptor beta chain was recorded in a study of blood T cells in healthy people across ages. Study overall: The capture of about one barcoded beta molecule per two T cells was achieved by template switching. Broader study findings: Relative to aged donors, long-lived donors carried more naive CD4+ cells and displayed higher diversity. Unsorted PBMC material precluded a definitive naive versus antigen-experienced comparison.

Remarks on this clonotype: Its specificity is not known.

The CDR3 extends over 12 amino acids. V was trimmed by 3 bases and J by 8 bases, leaving 10 bases between them. A second PCR of 7 to 11 cycles used a sample-barcoded 5' primer and a J-beta primer mix. TCRdb ran MiXCR on the 5' RACE reads and lists one entry per CDR3 protein. Of some 1.6 million distinct CDR3 sequences in the sample, almost 35% are singletons; the top ten hold around 10%. Roughly 10 milliliters of peripheral blood were drawn from each donor into EDTA-treated tubes. This chain connects TRBV12-3 or TRBV12-4 to TRBJ1-2, with D perhaps TRBD1 (6 bases). The clonotype originates from a woman aged 30 to 39 in good health. Sample: blood. The CDR3 here is CASSFLGAGYTF. CDR3 coding DNA: TGTGCCAGCAGTTTCTTGGGGGCAGGCTACACCTTC.